This T cell receptor beta chain comes out of a study of neurological immune-mediated disorders. This clonotype has a count of ten or more. In every sequencing run, more than 170 million TCR-beta sequences were generated from 15-18 subjects. Each CDR3 protein gets one entry after TCRdb re-called the 5' RACE reads with MiXCR. The sample lists approximately 30,000 distinct CDR3 sequences, 4% seen once, with 20% to 25% in the top ten. The sequence derives from a woman aged 40 to 50 in good health. Sequenced sample: CD4+ T cells from blood.

The DNA for the CDR3 is TGTGCCAGCAGTGAGTCGGGCAGGGGCTACGAGCAGTACTTC. Amino acids: CASSESGRGYEQYF. The chain employs TRBV25-1 and TRBJ2-7, with D possibly matching TRBD1 (6 bases). The CDR3 sequence is 14 residues long. The V gene lost 3 bases and the J gene lost 3 bases, with 12 bases spanning the gap. Germline V gene data show CDR1 as MGHDK and CDR2 as SYGVNS.